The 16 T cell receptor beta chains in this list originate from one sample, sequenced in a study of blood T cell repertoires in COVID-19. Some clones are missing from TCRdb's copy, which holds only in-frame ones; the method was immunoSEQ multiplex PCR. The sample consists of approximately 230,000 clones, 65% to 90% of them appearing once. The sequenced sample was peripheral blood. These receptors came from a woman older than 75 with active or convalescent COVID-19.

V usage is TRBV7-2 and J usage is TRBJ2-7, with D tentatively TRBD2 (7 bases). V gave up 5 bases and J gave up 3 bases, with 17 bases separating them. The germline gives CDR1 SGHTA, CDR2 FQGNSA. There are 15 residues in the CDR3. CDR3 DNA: TGTGCCAGCAGCGTAGGGGCGGGGGCAAACTACGAGCAGTACTTC. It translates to CASSVGAGANYEQYF.

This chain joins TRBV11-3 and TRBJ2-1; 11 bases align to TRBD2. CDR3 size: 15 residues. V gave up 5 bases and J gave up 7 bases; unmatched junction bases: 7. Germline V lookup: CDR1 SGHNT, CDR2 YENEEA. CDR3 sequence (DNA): TGTGCCAGCAGCCTTGGACTAGCGGGCCCTAATGAGCAGTTCTTC. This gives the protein CASSLGLAGPNEQFF.

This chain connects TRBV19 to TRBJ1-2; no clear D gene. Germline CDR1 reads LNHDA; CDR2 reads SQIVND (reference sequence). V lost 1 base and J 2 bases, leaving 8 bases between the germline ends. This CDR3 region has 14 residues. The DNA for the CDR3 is TGTGCCAGTAGTATAGGAGAGGTGAACTATGGCTACACCTTC. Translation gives CASSIGEVNYGYTF.

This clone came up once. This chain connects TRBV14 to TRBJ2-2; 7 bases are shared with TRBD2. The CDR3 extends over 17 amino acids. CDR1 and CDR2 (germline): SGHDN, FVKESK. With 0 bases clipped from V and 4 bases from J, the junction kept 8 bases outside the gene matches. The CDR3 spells CASSQDWQRDPTGELFF. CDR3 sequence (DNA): TGTGCCAGCAGCCAAGATTGGCAGCGGGATCCCACCGGGGAGCTGTTTTTT.

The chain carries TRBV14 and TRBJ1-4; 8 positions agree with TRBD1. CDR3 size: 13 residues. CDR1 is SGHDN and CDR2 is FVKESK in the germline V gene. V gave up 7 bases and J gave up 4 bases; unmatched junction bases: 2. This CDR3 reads CASNRGNNEKLFF. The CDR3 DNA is TGTGCCAGCAACAGGGGGAATAATGAAAAACTGTTTTTT.

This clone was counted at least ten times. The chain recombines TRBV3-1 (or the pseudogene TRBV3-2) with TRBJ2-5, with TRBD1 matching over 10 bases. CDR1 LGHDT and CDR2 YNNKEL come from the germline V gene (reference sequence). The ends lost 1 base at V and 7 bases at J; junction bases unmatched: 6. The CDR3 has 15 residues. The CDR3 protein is CASSQGQGAQGTQYF. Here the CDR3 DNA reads TGTGCCAGCAGCCAAGGACAGGGGGCGCAGGGGACCCAGTACTTC.

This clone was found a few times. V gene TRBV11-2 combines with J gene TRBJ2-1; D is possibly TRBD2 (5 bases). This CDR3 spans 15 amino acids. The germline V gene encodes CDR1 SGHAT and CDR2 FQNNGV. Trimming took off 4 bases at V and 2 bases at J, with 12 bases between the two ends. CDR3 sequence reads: CASSSSGQTYNEQFF. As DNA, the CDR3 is TGTGCCAGCAGCTCCAGCGGCCAGACCTACAATGAGCAGTTCTTC.

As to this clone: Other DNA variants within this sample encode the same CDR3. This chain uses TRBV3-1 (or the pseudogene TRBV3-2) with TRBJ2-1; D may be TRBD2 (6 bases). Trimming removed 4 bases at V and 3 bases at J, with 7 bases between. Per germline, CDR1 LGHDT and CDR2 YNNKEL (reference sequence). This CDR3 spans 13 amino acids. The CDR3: CASSPGLYNEQFF. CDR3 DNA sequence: TGTGCCAGCAGCCCGGGACTCTACAATGAGCAGTTCTTC.

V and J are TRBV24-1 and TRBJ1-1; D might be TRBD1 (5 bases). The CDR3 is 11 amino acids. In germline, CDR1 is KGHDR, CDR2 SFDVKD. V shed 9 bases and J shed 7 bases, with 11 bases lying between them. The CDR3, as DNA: TGTGCCACCGCGCGGGGCCATGAAGCTTTCTTT. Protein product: CATARGHEAFF.

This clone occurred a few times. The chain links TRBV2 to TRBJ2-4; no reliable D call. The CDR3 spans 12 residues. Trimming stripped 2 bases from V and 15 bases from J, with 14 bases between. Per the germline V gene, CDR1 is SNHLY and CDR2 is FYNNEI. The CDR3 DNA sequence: TGTGCCAGCAGTGAAATTTCTTCCGCGTGGTACTTC. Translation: CASSEISSAWYF. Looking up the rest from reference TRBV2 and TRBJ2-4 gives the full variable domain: EPEVTQTPSHQVTQMGQEVILRCVPISNHLYFYWYRQILGQKVEFLVSFYNNEISEKSEIFDDQFSVERPDGSNFTLKIRSTKLEDSAMYFCASSEISSAWYFGAGTRLSVL.

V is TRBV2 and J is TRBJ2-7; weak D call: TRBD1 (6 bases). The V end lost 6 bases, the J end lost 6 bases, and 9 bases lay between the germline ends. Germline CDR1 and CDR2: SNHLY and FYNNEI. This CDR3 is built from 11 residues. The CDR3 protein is CASRQGTEQYF. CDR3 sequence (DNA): TGTGCCAGCAGACAGGGTACCGAGCAGTACTTC. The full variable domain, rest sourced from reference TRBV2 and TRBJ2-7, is EPEVTQTPSHQVTQMGQEVILRCVPISNHLYFYWYRQILGQKVEFLVSFYNNEISEKSEIFDDQFSVERPDGSNFTLKIRSTKLEDSAMYFCASRQGTEQYFGPGTRLTVT.

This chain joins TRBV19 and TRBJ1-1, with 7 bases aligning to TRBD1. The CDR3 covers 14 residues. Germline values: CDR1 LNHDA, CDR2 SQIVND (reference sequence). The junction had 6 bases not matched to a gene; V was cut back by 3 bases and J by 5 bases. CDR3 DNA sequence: TGTGCCAGTAGTATCGGCAGGGGGTCAACTGAAGCTTTCTTT. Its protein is CASSIGRGSTEAFF.

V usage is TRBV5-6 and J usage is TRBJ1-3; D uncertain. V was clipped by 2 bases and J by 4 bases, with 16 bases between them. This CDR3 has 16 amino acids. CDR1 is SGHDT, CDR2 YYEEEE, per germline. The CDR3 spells CASSFPESSAGNTIYF. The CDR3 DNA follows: TGTGCCAGCAGCTTTCCGGAATCAAGCGCGGGAAACACCATATATTTT.

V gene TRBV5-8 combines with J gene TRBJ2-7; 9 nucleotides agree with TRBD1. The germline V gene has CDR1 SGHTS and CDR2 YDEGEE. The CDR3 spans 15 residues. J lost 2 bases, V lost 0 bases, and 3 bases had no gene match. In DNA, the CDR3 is TGTGCCAGCAGCTTGGTGGGGACAGGGCCCTACGAGCAGTACTTC. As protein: CASSLVGTGPYEQYF.

Written as DNA, the CDR3 is TGTGCCACCAGCAGAGCGGGGACAGGACGAAGCAATGAGCAGTTCTTC. Its protein is CATSRAGTGRSNEQFF. The J gene is TRBJ2-1, the V gene TRBV15; 8 positions match TRBD1. V shed 1 base and J 6 bases; nucleotides not matched to a gene: 8. The CDR3 extends over 16 amino acids. Germline CDR1 LNHNV, CDR2 YYDKDF (reference sequence).

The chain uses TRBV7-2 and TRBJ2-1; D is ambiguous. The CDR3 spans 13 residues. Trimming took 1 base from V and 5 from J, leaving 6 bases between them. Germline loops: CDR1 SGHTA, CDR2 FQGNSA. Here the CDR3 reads CASSLDSDNEQFF. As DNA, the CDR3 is TGTGCCAGCAGCTTAGATTCCGACAATGAGCAGTTCTTC. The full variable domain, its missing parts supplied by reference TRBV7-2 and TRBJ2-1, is GAGVSQSPSNKVTEKGKDVELRCDPISGHTALYWYRQSLGQGLEFLIYFQGNSAPDKSGLPSDRFSAERTGGSVSTLTIQRTQQEDSAVYLCASSLDSDNEQFFGPGTRLTVL.